This paragraph reports one T cell receptor (beta chain). Its antigen remains unknown. J was trimmed by 5 bases and V by 5 bases; bases with no gene match: 12. The CDR3 contains 16 residues. Germline-derived CDR1 and CDR2 are SGHVS and FQNEAQ. This specimen belongs to a study of T cells after posttransplantation cyclophosphamide. Findings and caveats of the study: Later blood repertoires were often dominated by clones from the donor CD8+ memory compartment.

The method was immunoSEQ multiplex PCR; TCRdb's version includes in-frame clones alone and lacks a portion of them. The data hold approximately 23,000 clones, with about 97% observed a single time. Cells defined as naive were viable CD3+CD4+ or CD3+CD8+ and CCR7+CD45RA+CD45RO-CD95-CD27+CD28+. The chain carries TRBV7-8 and TRBJ1-2, with 9 bases that match TRBD1. This TCR derives from a man aged 45-65 years in good health, CMV-negative, and a related stem cell transplant donor. Sequenced material: naive CD4+ T cells sorted from PBMCs. The CDR3 DNA sequence: TGTGCCAGCAGCCTTAGGCCATGGGACAGGGAATATGGCTACACCTTC. This translates into CASSLRPWDREYGYTF.